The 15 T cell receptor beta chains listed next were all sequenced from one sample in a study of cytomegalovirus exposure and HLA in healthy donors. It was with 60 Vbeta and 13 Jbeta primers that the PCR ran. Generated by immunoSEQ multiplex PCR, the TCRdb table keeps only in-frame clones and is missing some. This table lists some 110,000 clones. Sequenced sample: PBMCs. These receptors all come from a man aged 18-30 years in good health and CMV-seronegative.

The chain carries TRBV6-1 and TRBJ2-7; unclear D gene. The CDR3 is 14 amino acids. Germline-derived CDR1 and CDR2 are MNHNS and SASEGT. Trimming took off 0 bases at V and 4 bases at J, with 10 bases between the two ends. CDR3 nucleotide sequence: TGTGCCAGCAGTGAAGCAGGCATGAGGTACGAGCAGTACTTC. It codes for CASSEAGMRYEQYF.

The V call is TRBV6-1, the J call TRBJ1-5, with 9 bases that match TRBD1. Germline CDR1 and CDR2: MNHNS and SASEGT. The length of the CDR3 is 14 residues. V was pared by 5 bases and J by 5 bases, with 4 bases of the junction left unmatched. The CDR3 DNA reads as TGTGCCAGCAGTTGGACAGGGGCCGATCAGCCCCAGCATTTT. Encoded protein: CASSWTGADQPQHF.

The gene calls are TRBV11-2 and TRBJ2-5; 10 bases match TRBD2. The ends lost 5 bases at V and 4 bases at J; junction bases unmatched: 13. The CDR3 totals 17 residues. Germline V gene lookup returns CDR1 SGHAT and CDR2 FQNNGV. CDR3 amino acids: CASSHMTLAGVGETQYF. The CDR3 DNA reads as TGTGCCAGCAGCCATATGACTCTAGCGGGAGTCGGAGAGACCCAGTACTTC. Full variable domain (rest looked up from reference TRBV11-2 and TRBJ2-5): EAGVAQSPRYKIIEKRQSVAFWCNPISGHATLYWYQQILGQGPKLLIQFQNNGVVDDSQLPKDRFSAERLKGVDSTLKIQPAKLEDSAVYLCASSHMTLAGVGETQYFGPGTRLLVL.

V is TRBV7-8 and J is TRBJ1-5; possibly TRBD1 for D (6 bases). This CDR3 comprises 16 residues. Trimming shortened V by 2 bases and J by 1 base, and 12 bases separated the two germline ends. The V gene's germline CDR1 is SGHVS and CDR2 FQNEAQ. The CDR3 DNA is TGTGCCAGCAGCTTACGACGGGACATAAGCAATCAGCCCCAGCATTTT. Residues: CASSLRRDISNQPQHF.

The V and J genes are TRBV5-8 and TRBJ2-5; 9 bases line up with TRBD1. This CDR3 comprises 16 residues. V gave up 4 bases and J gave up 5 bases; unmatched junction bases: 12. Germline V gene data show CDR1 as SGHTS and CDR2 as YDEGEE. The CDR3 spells CASSEAGQGGSETQYF. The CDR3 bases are TGTGCCAGCAGCGAAGCGGGACAGGGCGGGAGTGAGACCCAGTACTTC.

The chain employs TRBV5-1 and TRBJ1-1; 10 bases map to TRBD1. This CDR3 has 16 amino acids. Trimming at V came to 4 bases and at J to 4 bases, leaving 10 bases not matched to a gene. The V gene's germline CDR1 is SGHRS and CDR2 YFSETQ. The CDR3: CASSLGWTGGSTEAFF. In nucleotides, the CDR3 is TGCGCCAGCAGCCTGGGATGGACAGGGGGAAGCACTGAAGCTTTCTTT.

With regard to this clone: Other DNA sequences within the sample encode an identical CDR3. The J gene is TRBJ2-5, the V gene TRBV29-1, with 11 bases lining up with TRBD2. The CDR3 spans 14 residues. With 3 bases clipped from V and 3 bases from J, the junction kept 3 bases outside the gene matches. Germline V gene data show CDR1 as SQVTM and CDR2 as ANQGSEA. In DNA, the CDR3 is TGCAGCGTTGATCCGGGACTAGCGGAAGAGACCCAGTACTTC. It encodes CSVDPGLAEETQYF.

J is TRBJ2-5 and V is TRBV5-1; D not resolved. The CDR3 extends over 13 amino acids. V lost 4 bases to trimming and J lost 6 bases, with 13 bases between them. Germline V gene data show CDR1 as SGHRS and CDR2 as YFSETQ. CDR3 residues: CASSLPSPQTQYF. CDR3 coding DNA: TGCGCCAGCAGCCTCCCCTCCCCCCAGACCCAGTACTTC. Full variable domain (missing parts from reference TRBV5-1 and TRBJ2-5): KAGVTQTPRYLIKTRGQQVTLSCSPISGHRSVSWYQQTPGQGLQFLFEYFSETQRNKGNFPGRFSGRQFSNSRSEMNVSTLELGDSALYLCASSLPSPQTQYFGPGTRLLVL.

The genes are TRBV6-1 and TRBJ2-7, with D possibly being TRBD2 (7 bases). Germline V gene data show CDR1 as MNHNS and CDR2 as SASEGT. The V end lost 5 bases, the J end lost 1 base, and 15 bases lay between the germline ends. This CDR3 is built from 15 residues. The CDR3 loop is CASSPQGGVSYEQYF. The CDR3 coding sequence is TGTGCCAGCAGTCCCCAAGGGGGGGTTTCCTACGAGCAGTACTTC.

CDR3 in DNA: TGTGCCAGCCTAAAGCGGGGTTCCTCTGGAAACACCATATATTTT. Protein product: CASLKRGSSGNTIYF. This sequence joins TRBV6-5 and TRBJ1-3; D remains ambiguous. This CDR3 comprises 15 residues. In germline, CDR1 is MNHEY, CDR2 SVGAGI. Deletions cut 8 bases from V and 0 bases from J, with 14 bases between.

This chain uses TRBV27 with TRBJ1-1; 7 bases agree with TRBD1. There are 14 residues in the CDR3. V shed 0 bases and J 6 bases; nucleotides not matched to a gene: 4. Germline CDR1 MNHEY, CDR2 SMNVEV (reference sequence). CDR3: CASSLSRQGPEAFF. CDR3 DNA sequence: TGTGCCAGCAGTTTATCGAGACAGGGACCTGAAGCTTTCTTT.

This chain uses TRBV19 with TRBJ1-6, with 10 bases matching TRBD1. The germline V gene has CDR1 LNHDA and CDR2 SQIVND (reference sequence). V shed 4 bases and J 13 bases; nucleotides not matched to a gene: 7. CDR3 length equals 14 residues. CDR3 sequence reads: CASSTDRGPSPLHF. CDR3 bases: TGTGCCAGTAGTACCGACAGGGGGCCCTCCCCCCTCCACTTT.

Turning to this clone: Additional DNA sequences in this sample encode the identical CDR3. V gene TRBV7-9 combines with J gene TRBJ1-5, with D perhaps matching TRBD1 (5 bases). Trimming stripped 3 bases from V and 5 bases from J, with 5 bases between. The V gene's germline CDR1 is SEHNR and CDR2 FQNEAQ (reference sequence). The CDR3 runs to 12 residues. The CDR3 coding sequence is TGTGCCAGCAGCTTCAGGGATCAGCCCCAGCATTTT. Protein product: CASSFRDQPQHF.

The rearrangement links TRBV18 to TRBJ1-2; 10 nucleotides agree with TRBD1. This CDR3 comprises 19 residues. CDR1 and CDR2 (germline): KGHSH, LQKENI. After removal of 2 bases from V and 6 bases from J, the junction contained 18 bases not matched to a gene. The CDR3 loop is CASSPLSGTGDLPGDGYTF. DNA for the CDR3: TGTGCCAGCTCACCATTGTCCGGGACAGGGGACCTCCCGGGGGATGGCTACACCTTC.

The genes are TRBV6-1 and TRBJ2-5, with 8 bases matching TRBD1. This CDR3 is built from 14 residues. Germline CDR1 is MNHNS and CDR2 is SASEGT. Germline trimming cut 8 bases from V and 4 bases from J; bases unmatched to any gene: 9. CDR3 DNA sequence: TGTGCCAGCCTCGTGGACAGGGCTCGAGAGACCCAGTACTTC. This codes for CASLVDRARETQYF.